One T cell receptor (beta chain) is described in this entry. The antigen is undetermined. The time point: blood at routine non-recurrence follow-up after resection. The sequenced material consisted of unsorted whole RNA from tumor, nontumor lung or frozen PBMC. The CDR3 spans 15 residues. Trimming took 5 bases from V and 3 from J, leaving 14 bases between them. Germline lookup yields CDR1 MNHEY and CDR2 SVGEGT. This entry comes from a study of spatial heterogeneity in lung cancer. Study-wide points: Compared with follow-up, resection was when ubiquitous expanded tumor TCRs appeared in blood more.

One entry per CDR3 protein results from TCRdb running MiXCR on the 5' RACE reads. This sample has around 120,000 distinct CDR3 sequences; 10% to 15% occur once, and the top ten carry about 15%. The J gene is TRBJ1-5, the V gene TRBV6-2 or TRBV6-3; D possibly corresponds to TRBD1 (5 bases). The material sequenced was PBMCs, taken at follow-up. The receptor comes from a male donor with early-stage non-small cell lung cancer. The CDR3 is CASSRGPYYNQPQHF. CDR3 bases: TGTGCCAGCAGTCGGGGACCATACTACAATCAGCCCCAGCATTTT.